This T cell receptor (beta chain) emerged from a study of blood T cells in healthy people across ages. PCR was performed a second time for about 6 to 11 cycles using a sample-barcoded 5' primer and a J-beta primer mix. A template-switch adaptor containing 12 random nucleotides labeled each cDNA molecule. TCRdb re-analysed the 5' RACE reads in MiXCR, keeping a single row per CDR3 protein. The table has around 800,000 distinct CDR3 sequences, about 46% seen once; the top ten hold 18%. Researchers report isolating at least 6 million PBMCs per sample. In the case of this clonotype: Its specificity is not known.

The trim removed 3 bases at V and 10 bases at J, leaving 8 bases unmatched. From germline, CDR1 is MDHEN and CDR2 SYDVKM. This CDR3 spans 14 amino acids. General observations from the study: In long-lived donors, naive CD4+ cell counts and diversity exceeded those of aged donors.

Sequencing was carried out using blood. The rearrangement uses TRBV28 and TRBJ2-1; 8 bases fit TRBD2. The receptor was derived from a man aged 80 or over in good health. The CDR3: CASSLLAGSREQFF. The CDR3, as DNA: TGTGCCAGCAGTTTGTTAGCGGGATCCCGCGAGCAGTTCTTC. The variable domain in full, with the rest retrieved from reference TRBV28 and TRBJ2-1, is DVKVTQSSRYLVKRTGEKVFLECVQDMDHENMFWYRQDPGLGLRLIYFSYDVKMKEKGDIPEGYSVSREKKERFSLILESASTNQTSMYLCASSLLAGSREQFFGPGTRLTVL.